This T cell receptor beta chain was profiled in a study of monozygotic twins with inflammatory bowel disease. The CDR3 consists of 16 residues. Germline CDR1 reads SGDLS; CDR2 reads YYNGEE. General study findings and limits: Comparison of concordant versus discordant twins revealed no difference in repertoire similarity, possibly due to limited power. Healthy co-twins had higher TCRbeta inverse Simpson diversity than their IBD twins.

TCR libraries each used 3500 ng of total RNA. TCRdb reprocessed the 5' RACE reads; each CDR3 protein has one entry and no DNA is given. Its listing shows under 200,000 distinct CDR3 sequences. Points on this clonotype: Its target is unknown.

Sequencing was performed on blood. This clonotype was obtained from a human donor with ulcerative colitis or Crohn's disease, or a healthy co-twin of an affected twin (not recorded which). This chain connects TRBV9 to TRBJ2-7; the TCRdb call, TRBD1, lacks DNA for checking. The CDR3 sequence is CASSIGGTGGLYEQYF.